Listed here is a single TCR beta chain. This sample is drawn from a study of regulatory T cells in long-lasting Graves disease. Indicated time point: newly diagnosed GD, antithyroid drugs for less than 3 months. Following extraction of RNA from PBMCs, that RNA was used to make the TCR library. Combining iRepertoire HTBI primers with Arm-PCR of CDR3 regions, the authors built TCR beta libraries. TCRdb reanalysed the multiplex PCR reads using MiXCR and keeps one entry per CDR3 protein. The repertoire has about 540,000 distinct CDR3 sequences, approximately 15% of them found once; the top ten carry about 9.1%. The CDR3 extends over 16 amino acids. Germline V lookup: CDR1 LNHNV, CDR2 YYDKDF (reference sequence). V was pared by 1 base and J by 0 bases, with 3 bases of the junction left unmatched. These records were also assigned to another study, of T cells in Graves' hyperthyroidism and ophthalmopathy. That work adds: The model identified upcoming ophthalmopathy a median approximately 6.4 months ahead of onset.

The sequence came from a young man with Graves disease. The material sequenced was peripheral blood mononuclear cells (PBMCs), taken at new diagnosis, from a patient treated with antithyroid drugs. The chain links TRBV15 to TRBJ1-3; 7 bases align to TRBD1. CDR3 loop: CATSRARTGSGNTIYF. CDR3 in DNA: TGTGCCACCAGCAGAGCGAGGACAGGCTCTGGAAACACCATATATTTT.